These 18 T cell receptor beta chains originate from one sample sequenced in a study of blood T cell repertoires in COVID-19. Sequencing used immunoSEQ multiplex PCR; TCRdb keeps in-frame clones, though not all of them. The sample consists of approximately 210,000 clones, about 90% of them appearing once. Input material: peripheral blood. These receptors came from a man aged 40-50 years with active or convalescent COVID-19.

CDR3 coding DNA: TGTGCCACCAGCAGAGATCGGCCGGGAGGTCAGCCCCAGCATTTT. Protein: CATSRDRPGGQPQHF. The chain employs TRBV15 and TRBJ1-5; D unclear. The CDR3 is made up of 15 amino acids. The V gene lost 0 bases and the J gene lost 6 bases, with 12 bases spanning the gap. Germline V gives CDR1 LNHNV, CDR2 YYDKDF (reference sequence).

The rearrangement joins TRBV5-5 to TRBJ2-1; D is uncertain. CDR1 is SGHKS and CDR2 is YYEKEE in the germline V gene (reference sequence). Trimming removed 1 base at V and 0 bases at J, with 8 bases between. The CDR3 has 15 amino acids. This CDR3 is CASSLLFSSYNEQFF. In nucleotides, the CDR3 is TGTGCCAGCAGCTTGCTCTTCAGCTCCTACAATGAGCAGTTCTTC.

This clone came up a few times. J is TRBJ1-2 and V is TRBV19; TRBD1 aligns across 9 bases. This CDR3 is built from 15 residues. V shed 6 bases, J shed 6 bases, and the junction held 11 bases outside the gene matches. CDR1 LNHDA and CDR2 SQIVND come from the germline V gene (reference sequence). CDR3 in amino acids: CASSMTGGLGDGYTF. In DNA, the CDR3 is TGTGCCAGTAGCATGACAGGGGGACTTGGGGATGGCTACACCTTC.

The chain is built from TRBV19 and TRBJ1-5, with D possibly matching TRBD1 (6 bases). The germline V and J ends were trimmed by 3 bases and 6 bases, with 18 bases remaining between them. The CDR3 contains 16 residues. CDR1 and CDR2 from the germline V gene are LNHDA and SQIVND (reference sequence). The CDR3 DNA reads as TGTGCCAGTAGTATGAATGGCAGGGGAACAGCTCAGCCCCAGCATTTT. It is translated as CASSMNGRGTAQPQHF.

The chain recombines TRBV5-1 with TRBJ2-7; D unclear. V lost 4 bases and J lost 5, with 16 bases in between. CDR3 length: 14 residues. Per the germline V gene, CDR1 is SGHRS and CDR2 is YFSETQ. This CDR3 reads CASSDDSVLDEQYF. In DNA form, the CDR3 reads TGCGCCAGCAGCGATGACTCCGTTCTGGACGAGCAGTACTTC.

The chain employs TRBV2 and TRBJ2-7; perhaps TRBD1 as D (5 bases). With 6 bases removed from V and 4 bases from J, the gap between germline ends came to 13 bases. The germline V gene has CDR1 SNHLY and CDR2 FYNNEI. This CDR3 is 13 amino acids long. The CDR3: CASRNPTDYEQYF. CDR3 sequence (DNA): TGTGCCAGCAGGAACCCGACAGATTACGAGCAGTACTTC.

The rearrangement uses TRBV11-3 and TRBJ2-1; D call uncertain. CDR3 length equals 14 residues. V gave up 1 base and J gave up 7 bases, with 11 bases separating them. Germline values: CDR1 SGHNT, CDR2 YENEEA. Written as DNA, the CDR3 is TGTGCCAGCAGCTTAGCCACCTCCGAGAATGAGCAGTTCTTC. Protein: CASSLATSENEQFF. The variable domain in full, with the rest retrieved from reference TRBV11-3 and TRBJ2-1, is EAGVVQSPRYKIIEKKQPVAFWCNPISGHNTLYWYLQNLGQGPELLIRYENEEAVDDSQLPKDRFSAERLKGVDSTLKIQPAELGDSAVYLCASSLATSENEQFFGPGTRLTVL.

For the CDR3, the DNA is TGTGCCTGGAGACCCCCAGCGGGGGCCTACAATGAGCAGTTCTTC. Protein: CAWRPPAGAYNEQFF. This rearrangement joins TRBV30 to TRBJ2-1, with TRBD2 identical over 8 bases. This CDR3 region has 15 residues. Trimming cost V 3 bases and J 2 bases; bases outside gene matches: 6. Germline CDR1 reads GTSNPN; CDR2 reads SVGIG (reference sequence).

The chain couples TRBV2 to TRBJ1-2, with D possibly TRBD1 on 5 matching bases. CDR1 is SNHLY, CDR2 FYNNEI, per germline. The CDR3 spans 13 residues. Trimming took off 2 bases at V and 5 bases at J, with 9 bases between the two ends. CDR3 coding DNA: TGTGCCAGCAGTGAATCCAGGGAATATGGCTACACCTTC. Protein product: CASSESREYGYTF.

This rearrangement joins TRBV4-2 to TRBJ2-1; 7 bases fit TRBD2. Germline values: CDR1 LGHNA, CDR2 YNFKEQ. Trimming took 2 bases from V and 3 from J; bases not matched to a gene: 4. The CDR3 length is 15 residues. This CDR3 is CASSQTSEGYNEQFF. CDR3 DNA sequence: TGTGCCAGCAGCCAAACTAGCGAAGGCTACAATGAGCAGTTCTTC.

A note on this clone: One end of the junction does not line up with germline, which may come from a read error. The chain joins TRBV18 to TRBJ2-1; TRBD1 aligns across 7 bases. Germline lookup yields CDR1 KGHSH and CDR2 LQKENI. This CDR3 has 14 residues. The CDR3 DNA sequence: TGTGCCAGCTCATCACCCGGGACAGACAATGAGCAGTTCTTC. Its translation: CASSSPGTDNEQFF.

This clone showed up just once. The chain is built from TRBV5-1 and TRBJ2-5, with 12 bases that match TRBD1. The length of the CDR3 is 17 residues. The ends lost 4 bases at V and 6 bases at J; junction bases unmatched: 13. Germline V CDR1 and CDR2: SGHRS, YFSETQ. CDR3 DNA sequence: TGCGCCAGCAGCCGGGCGTTGGGACAGGGGGCGGTAAAGACCCAGTACTTC. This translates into CASSRALGQGAVKTQYF. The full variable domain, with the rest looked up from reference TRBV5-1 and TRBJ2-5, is KAGVTQTPRYLIKTRGQQVTLSCSPISGHRSVSWYQQTPGQGLQFLFEYFSETQRNKGNFPGRFSGRQFSNSRSEMNVSTLELGDSALYLCASSRALGQGAVKTQYFGPGTRLLVL.

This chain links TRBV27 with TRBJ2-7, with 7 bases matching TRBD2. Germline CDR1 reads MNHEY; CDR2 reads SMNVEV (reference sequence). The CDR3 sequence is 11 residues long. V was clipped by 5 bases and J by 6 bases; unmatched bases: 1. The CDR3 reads CASSGGVEQYF. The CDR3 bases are TGTGCCAGCAGTGGGGGGGTCGAGCAGTACTTC.

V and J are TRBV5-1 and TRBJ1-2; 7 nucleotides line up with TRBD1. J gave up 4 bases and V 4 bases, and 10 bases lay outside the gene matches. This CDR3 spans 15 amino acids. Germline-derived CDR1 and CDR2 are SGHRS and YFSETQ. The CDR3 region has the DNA TGCGCCAGCAGCCCCTTCAGGGACAGCCGCTATGGCTACACCTTC. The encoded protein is CASSPFRDSRYGYTF.

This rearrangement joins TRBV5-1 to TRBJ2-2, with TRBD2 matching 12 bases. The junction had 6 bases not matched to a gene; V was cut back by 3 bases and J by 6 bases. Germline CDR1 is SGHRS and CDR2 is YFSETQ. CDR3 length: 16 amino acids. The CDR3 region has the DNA TGCGCCAGCAGCTCCCGGACTAGCGGGATCGCCGGGGAGCTGTTTTTT. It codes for CASSSRTSGIAGELFF. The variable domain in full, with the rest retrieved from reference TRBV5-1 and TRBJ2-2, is KAGVTQTPRYLIKTRGQQVTLSCSPISGHRSVSWYQQTPGQGLQFLFEYFSETQRNKGNFPGRFSGRQFSNSRSEMNVSTLELGDSALYLCASSSRTSGIAGELFFGEGSRLTVL.

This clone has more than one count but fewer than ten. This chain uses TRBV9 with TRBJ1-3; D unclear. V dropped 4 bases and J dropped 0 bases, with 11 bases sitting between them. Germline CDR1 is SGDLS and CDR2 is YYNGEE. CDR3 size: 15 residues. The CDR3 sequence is CASSLDGVSGNTIYF. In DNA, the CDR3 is TGTGCCAGCAGCCTGGACGGGGTCTCTGGAAACACCATATATTTT.

CDR3 residues: CASRPRGGAYGYTF. CDR3 bases: TGCGCCAGCAGGCCCCGGGGAGGGGCCTATGGCTACACCTTC. The J gene is TRBJ1-2, the V gene TRBV5-1, with a tentative D call TRBD1 (5 bases). Per the germline V gene, CDR1 is SGHRS and CDR2 is YFSETQ. The CDR3 has 14 amino acids. The V and J ends lost 5 bases and 4 bases respectively, with 15 bases between them.

The DNA of the CDR3 is TGTGCCTCAACTAGGACAGGGACCTCAACTAATGAAAAACTGTTTTTT. It yields the protein CASTRTGTSTNEKLFF. The rearrangement uses TRBV11-2 and TRBJ1-4; 8 bases map to TRBD1. Trimming cost V 11 bases and J 0 bases; bases outside gene matches: 11. Germline CDR1 reads SGHAT; CDR2 reads FQNNGV. The CDR3 has 16 amino acids.